This TCR beta chain was profiled in a study of PD-L1 blockade in urothelial cancer. The time point was: pretreatment peripheral blood. The data were produced by immunoSEQ multiplex PCR, yet TCRdb's version contains in-frame clones alone and is incomplete. This table has 90,000 or so clones, 89% appearing once. CDR3 length: 17 amino acids. V was clipped by 2 bases and J by 4 bases, with 17 bases between them. CDR1 is MNHNS and CDR2 is SASEGT in the germline V gene. The source of this sequence is an elderly woman with urothelial cancer. The material was PBMCs, obtained around atezolizumab (anti-PD-L1) treatment. The genes are TRBV6-1 and TRBJ2-2, with D perhaps TRBD2 (6 bases). The CDR3 sequence is CASSETSISVGTGELFF. The CDR3 nucleotides are TGTGCCAGCAGTGAAACTAGCATTAGCGTGGGCACCGGGGAGCTGTTTTTT.